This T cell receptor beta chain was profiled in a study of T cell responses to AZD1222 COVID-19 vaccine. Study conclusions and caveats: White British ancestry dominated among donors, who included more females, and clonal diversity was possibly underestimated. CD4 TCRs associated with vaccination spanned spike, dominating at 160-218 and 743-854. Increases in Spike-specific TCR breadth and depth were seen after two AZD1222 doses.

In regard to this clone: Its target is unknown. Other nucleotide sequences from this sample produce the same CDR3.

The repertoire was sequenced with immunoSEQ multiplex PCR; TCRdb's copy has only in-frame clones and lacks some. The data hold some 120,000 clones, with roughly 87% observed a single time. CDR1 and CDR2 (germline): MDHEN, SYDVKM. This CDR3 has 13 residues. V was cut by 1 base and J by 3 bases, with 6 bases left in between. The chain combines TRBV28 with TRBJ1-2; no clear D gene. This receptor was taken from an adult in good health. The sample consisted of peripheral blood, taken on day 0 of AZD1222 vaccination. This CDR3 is CASSLSTDYGYTF. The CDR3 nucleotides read TGTGCCAGCAGTTTATCGACGGACTATGGCTACACCTTC.